These T cell receptor beta chains were read from a single sample in a study of regulatory T cells in long-lasting Graves disease. TCRdb independently ran MiXCR on the multiplex PCR reads; one entry per CDR3 protein. The repertoire holds a few hundred thousand distinct CDR3 sequences, around 20% seen once, with roughly 26% in the top ten. Sequencing was performed on peripheral blood mononuclear cells (PBMCs), taken when the disease was refractory, from a patient treated with antithyroid drugs. The receptor set was obtained from a female donor with Graves disease. Each CDR3 is given with its conserved first and last residue. A D gene is named only where the DNA matches it firmly. Size is stated for part of the rows, as once, few or many counts, or as a class when the clone is expanded.

d_call | j_call | clone_size | v_call | cdr3_nt | cdr3_aa
NA | TRBJ1-4 | many | TRBV3-1 | TGTGCCAGCAGCCCGGAAACGTGGGGAAAACTGTTTTTT | CASSPETWGKLFF
NA | TRBJ1-6 | few | TRBV7-8 | TGTGCCAGCAGCCCAAGAGGCCTACGCTCCTATAATTCACCCCTCCACTTT | CASSPRGLRSYNSPLHF
TRBD2 | TRBJ2-5 | few | TRBV4-3 | TGCGCCAGCAGCCAAGAGTCGGCTAGCGGGAGTGAGACCCAGTACTTC | CASSQESASGSETQYF
NA | TRBJ2-5 | many | TRBV3-1 | TGTGCCAGCAGCCAAAGGGAAGAGACCCAGTACTTC | CASSQREETQYF
NA | TRBJ2-7 | many | TRBV20-1 | TGCAGTGCTAGCGGAGGACAGCCGCCCTACGAGCAGTACTTC | CSASGGQPPYEQYF
NA | TRBJ1-2 | many | TRBV6-1 | TGTGCCAGGGAGAGGGAACGTCTCCACTGCTATGGCTACACCTTC | CARERERLHCYGYTF
TRBD1 | TRBJ2-1 | once | TRBV2 | TGTGCCAGCAGTGAGGTCGGTACAGGGGGCTACCCCTACGATGAGCAGTTCTTC | CASSEVGTGGYPYDEQFF
NA | TRBJ1-2 | few | TRBV7-9 | TGTGCCAGCAGCTTAGGCGCCGGGGGAGGTTATGGCTACACCTTC | CASSLGAGGGYGYTF
TRBD1 | TRBJ1-1 | NA | TRBV20-1 | TGCAGTGCTAGACGCGGACAGGGAGGCACTGAAGCTTTCTTT | CSARRGQGGTEAFF
TRBD2 | TRBJ2-5 | many | TRBV6-2/TRBV6-3 | TGTGCCAGCAGTTCACTAGCGGGAGCCGCAGAGACCCAGTACTTC | CASSSLAGAAETQYF
NA | TRBJ1-1 | many | TRBV29-1 | TGCAGCGTTGAAGAGGGGGCCGGAGCTTTCTTT | CSVEEGAGAFF
NA | TRBJ1-6 | NA | TRBV6-5 | TGTGCCAGCAGTTCGGGGGGGGCGAGCTCCTATAATTCACCCCTCCACTTT | CASSSGGASSYNSPLHF
TRBD1 | TRBJ2-2 | many | TRBV15 | TGTGCCACCAGCAGGCCGGGGACAGGGGCCCCTAACACCGGGGAGCTGTTTTTT | CATSRPGTGAPNTGELFF
NA | TRBJ2-7 | NA | TRBV5-1 | TGCGCCAGCAGCCAGGAAACCAGGGTGGACGAGCAGTACTTC | CASSQETRVDEQYF
NA | TRBJ2-2 | many | TRBV9 | TGTGCCAGCAGCGTAGACGGGGTGGACACCGGGGAGCTGTTTTTT | CASSVDGVDTGELFF
NA | TRBJ2-7 | few | TRBV18 | TGTGCCAGCTCACCGGCGGTCCATCCCTACGAGCAGTACTTC | CASSPAVHPYEQYF
NA | TRBJ2-7 | many | TRBV11-2 | TGTGCCAGCGGTGAGGAGAGGGCCTACGAGCAGTACTTC | CASGEERAYEQYF
NA | TRBJ1-1 | NA | TRBV7-9 | TGTGCCAGCAGCTTAACACAGGGACTTCCTGAAGCTTTCTTT | CASSLTQGLPEAFF
NA | TRBJ2-2 | NA | TRBV13 | TGTGCCAGCTGCCGCCAAGGGCACACCGGGGAGCTGTTTTTT | CASCRQGHTGELFF
NA | TRBJ1-2 | few | TRBV20-1 | TGCAGTGCTAGAGATCCAAGAAGGGACTATGGCTACACCTTC | CSARDPRRDYGYTF
TRBD1 | TRBJ2-7 | NA | TRBV4-1 | TGCGCCAGCAGCCCCGTCGGGACAGGGGTTTACGAGCAGTACTTC | CASSPVGTGVYEQYF
TRBD1 | TRBJ1-4 | many | TRBV20-1 | TGCAGTGCCGGGTCCAGGGGGAATGAAAAACTGTTTTTT | CSAGSRGNEKLFF
TRBD2 | TRBJ2-7 | NA | TRBV10-3 | TGTGCCATCAGTGAGTCGACTAGCGGGAGGGCCTTAACCTACGAGCAGTACTTC | CAISESTSGRALTYEQYF
NA | TRBJ2-3 | NA | TRBV11-2 | TGTGCCAGCAGCTTATACCGCACAGATACGCAGTATTTT | CASSLYRTDTQYF
TRBD1 | TRBJ1-5 | many | TRBV2 | TGTGCCAGCAGCGACAGGGGGCCTCTTCCCCTCAATCAGCCCCAGCATTTT | CASSDRGPLPLNQPQHF
NA | TRBJ2-2 | NA | TRBV11-2 | TGTGCCAACAATCCGAACACCGGGGAGCTGTTTTTT | CANNPNTGELFF
TRBD2 | TRBJ2-3 | NA | TRBV20-1 | TGCAGTGGGGCCAGCGGGGTTAGCACAGATACGCAGTATTTT | CSGASGVSTDTQYF
TRBD1 | TRBJ2-5 | few | TRBV27 | TGTGCCAGCAGTTTACAGGGGGCGAAAGAGACCCAGTACTTC | CASSLQGAKETQYF
TRBD1 | TRBJ2-7 | NA | TRBV7-9 | TGTGCCAGCAGCAAGGGACAGGGGGCAACCTACGAGCAGTACTTC | CASSKGQGATYEQYF
NA | TRBJ2-1 | NA | TRBV11-3 | TGTGCCAGCAGCTCCTCAGCGGGCGGACTCAATGAGCAGTTCTTC | CASSSSAGGLNEQFF
NA | TRBJ2-1 | once | TRBV18 | TGTGCCAGCTCCCGAGGACGGAACAATGAGCAGTTCTTC | CASSRGRNNEQFF
TRBD1 | TRBJ1-5 | many | TRBV20-1 | TGCAGTGCTAGAGACCGAAACAGGGGGAATCAGCCCCAGCATTTT | CSARDRNRGNQPQHF
NA | TRBJ1-5 | few | TRBV15 | TGTGCCACCAGCAGAGACAGGGGACGGATGCAGCCCCAGCATTTT | CATSRDRGRMQPQHF
NA | TRBJ2-7 | many | TRBV28 | TGTGCCAGCAGTTTACCTTCTGGATTCGGGTCAGCTTACTACGAGCAGTACTTC | CASSLPSGFGSAYYEQYF
NA | TRBJ1-2 | NA | TRBV5-1 | TGCGCCAGCAGCTTGGCGCAAGGACGGATCTATGGCTACACCTTC | CASSLAQGRIYGYTF
NA | TRBJ1-2 | NA | TRBV27 | TGTGCCAGCAGTTTGGAGGTCGGCAGGGGTGGCTACACCTTC | CASSLEVGRGGYTF
NA | TRBJ1-2 | NA | TRBV4-1 | TGCGCCAGCAGCCAAGAGGGAGGTGTGGCAGCGGCTAACTATGGCTACACCTTC | CASSQEGGVAAANYGYTF
TRBD1 | TRBJ2-5 | many | TRBV30 | TGTGCCTGGGGAAAGGGACAGGGAGTGGAGACCCAGTACTTC | CAWGKGQGVETQYF
TRBD1 | TRBJ2-7 | NA | TRBV6-2/TRBV6-3 | TGTGCCAGCAGTTCAGGGGGCGTCTACGAGCAGTACTTC | CASSSGGVYEQYF